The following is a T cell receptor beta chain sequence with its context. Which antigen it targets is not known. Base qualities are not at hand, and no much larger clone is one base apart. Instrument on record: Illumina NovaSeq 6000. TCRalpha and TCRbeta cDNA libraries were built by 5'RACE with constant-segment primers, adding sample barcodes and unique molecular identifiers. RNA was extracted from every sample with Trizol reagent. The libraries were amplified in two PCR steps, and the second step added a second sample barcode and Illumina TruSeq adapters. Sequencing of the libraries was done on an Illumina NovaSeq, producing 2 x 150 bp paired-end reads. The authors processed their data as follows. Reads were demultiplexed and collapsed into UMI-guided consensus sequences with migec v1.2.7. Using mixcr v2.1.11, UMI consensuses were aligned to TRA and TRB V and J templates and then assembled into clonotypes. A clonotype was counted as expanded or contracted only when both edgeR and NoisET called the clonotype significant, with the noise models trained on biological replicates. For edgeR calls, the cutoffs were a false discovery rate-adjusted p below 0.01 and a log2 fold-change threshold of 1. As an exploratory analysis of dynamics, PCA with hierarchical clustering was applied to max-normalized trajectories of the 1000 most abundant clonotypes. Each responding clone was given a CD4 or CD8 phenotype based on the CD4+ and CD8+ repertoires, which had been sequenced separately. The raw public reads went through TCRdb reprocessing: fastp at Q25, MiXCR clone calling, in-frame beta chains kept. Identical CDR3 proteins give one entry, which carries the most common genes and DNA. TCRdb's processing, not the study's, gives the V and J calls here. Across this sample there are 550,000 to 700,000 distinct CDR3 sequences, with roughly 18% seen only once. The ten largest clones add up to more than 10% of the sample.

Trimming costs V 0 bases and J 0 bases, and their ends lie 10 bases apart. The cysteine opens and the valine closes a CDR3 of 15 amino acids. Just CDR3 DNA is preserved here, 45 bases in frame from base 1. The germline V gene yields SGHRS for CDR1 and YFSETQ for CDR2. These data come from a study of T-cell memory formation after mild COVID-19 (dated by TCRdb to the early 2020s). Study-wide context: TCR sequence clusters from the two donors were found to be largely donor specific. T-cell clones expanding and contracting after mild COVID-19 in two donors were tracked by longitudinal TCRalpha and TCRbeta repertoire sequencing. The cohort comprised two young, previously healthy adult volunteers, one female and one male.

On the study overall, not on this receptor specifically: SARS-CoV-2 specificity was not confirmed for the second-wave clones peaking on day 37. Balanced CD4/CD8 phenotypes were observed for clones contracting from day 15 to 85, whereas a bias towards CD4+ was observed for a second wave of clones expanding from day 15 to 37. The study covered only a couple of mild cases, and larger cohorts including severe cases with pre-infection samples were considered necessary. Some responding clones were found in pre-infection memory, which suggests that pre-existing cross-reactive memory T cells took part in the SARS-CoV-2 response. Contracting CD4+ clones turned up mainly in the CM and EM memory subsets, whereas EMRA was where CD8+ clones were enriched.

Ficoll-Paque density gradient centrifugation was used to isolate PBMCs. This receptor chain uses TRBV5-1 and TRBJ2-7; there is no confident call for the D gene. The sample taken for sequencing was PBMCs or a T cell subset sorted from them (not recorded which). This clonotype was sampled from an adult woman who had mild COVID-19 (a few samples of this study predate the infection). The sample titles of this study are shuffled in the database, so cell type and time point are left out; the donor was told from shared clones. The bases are TGCGCCAGCAGCTTGGAATTTGGCCTCTCCTACGAGCAGTACGTC. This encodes CASSLEFGLSYEQYV.